The 15 T cell receptor beta chains below were found in one sample sequenced in a study of beta chain features in type 1 diabetes. As every portion of the isolated RNA was reverse transcribed, the sequencing read expressed TCRB transcripts. Using immunoSEQ multiplex PCR, the repertoire was profiled, and TCRdb retains in-frame clones only, with some absent. The sample contains 300,000 to 400,000 clones, 7.5% to 9% of which appear only once. Material for sequencing was central memory CD4+ T cells from blood. The receptors were sampled from a woman between 18 and 29 years old in good health.

This clone appeared a few times. For the CDR3, the DNA is TGTGCCAGCAGCTTAAAGGGGGAAGGCACTGAAGCTTTCTTT. Amino acid sequence: CASSLKGEGTEAFF. The chain couples TRBV7-3 to TRBJ1-1; the D gene is possibly TRBD1 (6 bases). CDR1 is SGHTA and CDR2 is FQGTGA in the germline V gene. Deletions cut 1 base from V and 4 bases from J, with 10 bases between. The CDR3 is 14 amino acids. The whole variable domain, remainder taken from reference TRBV7-3 and TRBJ1-1, is GAGVSQTPSNKVTEKGKYVELRCDPISGHTALYWYRQSLGQGPEFLIYFQGTGAADDSGLPNDRFFAVRPEGSVSTLKIQRTERGDSAVYLCASSLKGEGTEAFFGQGTRLTVV.

This clone came up a few times. The CDR3 here is CATSTYETQYF. As DNA, the CDR3 is TGTGCCACCAGCACATACGAGACCCAGTACTTC. V gene TRBV15 combines with J gene TRBJ2-5; D is unresolved. The CDR3 runs 11 residues. Germline V gene lookup returns CDR1 LNHNV and CDR2 YYDKDF (reference sequence). The V end lost 4 bases, the J end lost 5 bases, and 5 bases lay between the germline ends.

This clone was counted only a few times. The chain employs TRBV9 and TRBJ2-7; D assignment may be TRBD1 or TRBD2 (5 bases each). The CDR3 is made up of 15 amino acids. In germline, CDR1 is SGDLS, CDR2 YYNGEE. Trimming took off 1 base at V and 4 bases at J, with 15 bases between the two ends. The CDR3 reads CASSVRGERVYEQYF. CDR3 bases: TGTGCCAGCAGCGTAAGAGGGGAGAGAGTTTACGAGCAGTACTTC. Variable domain in full (rest from reference TRBV9 and TRBJ2-7): DSGVTQTPKHLITATGQRVTLRCSPRSGDLSVYWYQQSLDQGLQFLIQYYNGEERAKGNILERFSAQQFPDLHSELNLSSLELGDSALYFCASSVRGERVYEQYFGPGTRLTVT.

The chain links TRBV28 to TRBJ2-7; 9 nucleotides agree with TRBD1. V lost 4 bases, J lost 2 bases, and 12 bases stayed unmatched. This CDR3 region has 17 residues. Per germline, CDR1 MDHEN and CDR2 SYDVKM. The DNA of the CDR3 is TGTGCCAGCAGTTCCGCCCCGGGACAGGGTTTCCCCTACGAGCAGTACTTC. Translated, it gives CASSSAPGQGFPYEQYF.

This clone was picked up a small number of times. The chain is built from TRBV9 and TRBJ2-1, with no clear D. This CDR3 has 13 amino acids. Germline CDR1 is SGDLS and CDR2 is YYNGEE. V lost 0 bases and J 7 bases, leaving 8 bases between the germline ends. CDR3 sequence reads: CASSVGVPNEQFF. CDR3 coding DNA: TGTGCCAGCAGCGTAGGGGTTCCGAATGAGCAGTTCTTC.

This clone was observed a handful of times. V usage is TRBV11-3 and J usage is TRBJ2-7; D is undetermined. The CDR3 covers 14 residues. V was cut by 1 base and J by 0 bases, with 7 bases left in between. From germline, CDR1 is SGHNT and CDR2 YENEEA. The CDR3 sequence is CASSLGPSSYEQYF. The CDR3 DNA is TGTGCCAGCAGCTTAGGACCGAGCTCCTACGAGCAGTACTTC.

This clone has more than one count but fewer than ten. The chain couples TRBV4-3 to TRBJ1-5, with a tentative D call TRBD1 (5 bases). There are 16 residues in the CDR3. Germline lookup yields CDR1 LGHNA and CDR2 YSLEER. Deletions cut 4 bases from V and 1 base from J, with 14 bases between. CDR3 bases: TGCGCCAGCAGCCTTGAATACCGACAGAGCAATCAGCCCCAGCATTTT. Translated: CASSLEYRQSNQPQHF.

The V and J genes are TRBV19 and TRBJ1-5, with D unclear. Looked up from germline, CDR1 is LNHDA and CDR2 is SQIVND (reference sequence). This CDR3 has 14 residues. With 3 bases removed from V and 6 bases from J, the gap between germline ends came to 12 bases. The CDR3 DNA follows: TGTGCCAGTAGTATCTCCGGGTACGGTCAGCCCCAGCATTTT. Its translation: CASSISGYGQPQHF.

V usage is TRBV9 and J usage is TRBJ2-1, with 7 positions matching TRBD2. The V segment lost 4 bases and the J segment 5 bases; nucleotides outside the gene matches: 6. The CDR3 length is 14 residues. Germline CDR1 and CDR2: SGDLS and YYNGEE. This CDR3 reads CASSTGGRDNEQFF. The CDR3 DNA reads as TGTGCCAGCAGCACCGGAGGGAGGGACAATGAGCAGTTCTTC.

This clone turned up a few times. This chain connects TRBV10-3 to TRBJ2-1, with 7 bases fitting TRBD1. This CDR3 region has 14 residues. V trimming: 5 bases; J trimming: 9 bases; junction bases outside the gene matches: 10. CDR1 ENHRY and CDR2 SYGVKD come from the germline V gene. Here the CDR3 reads CAISKDRARSEQFF. The CDR3 nucleotides read TGTGCCATCAGTAAAGACAGGGCGCGGAGTGAGCAGTTCTTC.

The chain couples TRBV6-5 to TRBJ2-1; 11 positions match TRBD2. The junction had 4 bases not matched to a gene; V was cut back by 5 bases and J by 7 bases. Germline CDR1 is MNHEY and CDR2 is SVGAGI. CDR3 length: 14 residues. The CDR3: CASSRTSGGNEQFF. The CDR3 DNA reads as TGTGCCAGCAGTAGAACTAGCGGGGGAAATGAGCAGTTCTTC.

This clone was counted only a few times. The chain joins TRBV18 to TRBJ1-4, with TRBD1 identical over 7 bases. After removal of 2 bases from V and 7 bases from J, the junction contained 4 bases not matched to a gene. Looked up from germline, CDR1 is KGHSH and CDR2 is LQKENI. The CDR3 length is 14 residues. DNA of the CDR3: TGTGCCAGCTCACCAACGGGACAGTCTGAAAAACTGTTTTTT. Residues: CASSPTGQSEKLFF. The entire variable domain, with the rest obtained from reference TRBV18 and TRBJ1-4, is as follows: NAGVMQNPRHLVRRRGQEARLRCSPMKGHSHVYWYRQLPEEGLKFMVYLQKENIIDESGMPKERFSAEFPKEGPSILRIQQVVRGDSAAYFCASSPTGQSEKLFFGSGTQLSVL.

This clone has just a few counts. The V call is TRBV7-8, the J call TRBJ1-1; no clear D gene. V lost 2 bases, J lost 4 bases, and 2 bases lay in between. The germline V gene encodes CDR1 SGHVS and CDR2 FQNEAQ. The CDR3 loop spans 11 amino acids. In DNA, the CDR3 is TGTGCCAGCAGCTTACGCACTGAAGCTTTCTTT. This translates into CASSLRTEAFF.

This clone was picked up many times. The CDR3 sequence: CASSISGTDTQYF. CDR3 nucleotides: TGTGCCAGCAGCATTAGCGGCACAGATACGCAGTATTTT. V is TRBV7-3 and J is TRBJ2-3; D is possibly TRBD2 (5 bases). V was cut by 5 bases and J by 1 base, with 7 bases left in between. The CDR3 has 13 amino acids. Germline CDR1 and CDR2: SGHTA and FQGTGA.

The chain links TRBV10-3 to TRBJ2-4, with no clear D. V gave up 0 bases and J gave up 0 bases, with 12 bases separating them. The CDR3 is made up of 17 amino acids. Germline CDR1 ENHRY, CDR2 SYGVKD. This CDR3 is CAISESIVRTAKNIQYF. CDR3 nucleotide sequence: TGTGCCATCAGTGAGTCGATAGTACGGACAGCCAAAAACATTCAGTACTTC.